This T cell receptor (beta chain) was sequenced for a study of T cells in Graves' hyperthyroidism and ophthalmopathy. The source material, RNA transcripts, was used to amplify TCR beta CDR3 regions. HTBI primers were used for first-round RT-PCR of the TCR CDR3. TCRdb ran MiXCR on the multiplex PCR reads and lists one entry per CDR3 protein. The sample lists approximately 530,000 distinct CDR3 sequences; just under 20% were seen once. General observations from the study: Model-based prediction identified ophthalmopathy a median around 6.5 months prior to its onset.

This CDR3 has 12 amino acids. Trimming shortened V by 6 bases and J by 5 bases, and 11 bases separated the two germline ends. Germline loops: CDR1 SGHRS, CDR2 YFSETQ. Lactation, pregnancy, other autoimmune disease or uncontrolled infection led to exclusion of patients. Concerning this clonotype: Its antigen is unidentified.

The TCR sequence derives from a man aged 40-50 years with Graves' ophthalmopathy. The sequenced sample was blood. The V and J genes are TRBV5-1 and TRBJ2-5; either TRBD1 or TRBD2 may supply D (5 bases each). The CDR3 nucleotides are TGCGCCAGCAAACTGAGGGGCGAGACCCAGTACTTC. Translated: CASKLRGETQYF.